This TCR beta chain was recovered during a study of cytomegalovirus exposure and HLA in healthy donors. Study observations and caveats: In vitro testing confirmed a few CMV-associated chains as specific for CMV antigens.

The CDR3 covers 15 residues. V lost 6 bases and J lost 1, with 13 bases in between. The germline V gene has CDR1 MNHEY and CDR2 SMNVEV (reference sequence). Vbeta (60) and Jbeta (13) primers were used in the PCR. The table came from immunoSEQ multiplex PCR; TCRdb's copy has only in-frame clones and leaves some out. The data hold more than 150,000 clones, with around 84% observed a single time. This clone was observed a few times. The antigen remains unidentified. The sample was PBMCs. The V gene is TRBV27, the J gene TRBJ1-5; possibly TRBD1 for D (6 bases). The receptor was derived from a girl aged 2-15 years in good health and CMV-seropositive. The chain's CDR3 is CASSLATGSNQPQHF. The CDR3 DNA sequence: TGTGCCAGCAGCCTGGCAACAGGGAGCAATCAGCCCCAGCATTTT.